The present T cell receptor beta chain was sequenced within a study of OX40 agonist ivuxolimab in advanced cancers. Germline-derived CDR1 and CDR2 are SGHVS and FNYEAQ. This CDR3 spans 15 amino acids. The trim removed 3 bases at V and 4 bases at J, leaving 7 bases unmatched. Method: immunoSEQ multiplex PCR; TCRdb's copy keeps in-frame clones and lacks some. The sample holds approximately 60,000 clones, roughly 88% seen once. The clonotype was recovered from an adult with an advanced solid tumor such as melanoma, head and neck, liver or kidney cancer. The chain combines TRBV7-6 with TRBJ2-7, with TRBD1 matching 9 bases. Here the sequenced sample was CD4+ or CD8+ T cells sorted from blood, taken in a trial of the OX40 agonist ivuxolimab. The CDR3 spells CASSLGQGGEYEQYV. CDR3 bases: TGTGCCAGCAGCTTGGGACAGGGAGGCGAGTACGAGCAGTACGTC.